The 11 T cell receptor beta chains given below trace back to one sample, sequenced in a study of blood T cell repertoires in COVID-19. Sequencing was performed with immunoSEQ multiplex PCR; in TCRdb, only in-frame clones are kept and a portion is missing. This sample has a few hundred thousand clones, with more than 70% found just once. The sample taken for sequencing was peripheral blood. These receptors came from a woman between 50 and 59 years old with acute or convalescent COVID-19.

The chain has TRBV12-3 or TRBV12-4 and TRBJ2-2; no definite D call. Deletions cut 2 bases from V and 8 bases from J, with 6 bases between. The CDR3 loop spans 12 amino acids. The CDR3 bases are TGTGCCAGCAGTTTATCGGGTGGGGAGCTGTTTTTT. Its translation is CASSLSGGELFF.

The chain links TRBV24-1 to TRBJ1-1; maybe TRBD1 (6 bases). The CDR3 contains 13 residues. Germline values: CDR1 KGHDR, CDR2 SFDVKD. Deletions cut 3 bases from V and 6 bases from J, with 10 bases between. This CDR3 reads CATSDPGDPEAFF. In nucleotides, the CDR3 is TGTGCCACCAGTGATCCAGGGGACCCTGAAGCTTTCTTT.

The chain joins TRBV18 to TRBJ1-5; maybe TRBD1 (6 bases). The CDR3 is 19 amino acids. V gave up 1 base and J gave up 3 bases, with 22 bases separating them. CDR1 and CDR2 (germline): KGHSH, LQKENI. Written as DNA, the CDR3 is TGTGCCAGCTCACCACGGATCCCGAGGGCAGGGGAGACCAATCAGCCCCAGCATTTT. It encodes CASSPRIPRAGETNQPQHF.

The table lists this clone with a few counts. The V gene is TRBV19, the J gene TRBJ1-1; TRBD1 might be the D (6 bases). The CDR3 covers 13 residues. CDR1 and CDR2 (germline): LNHDA, SQIVND (reference sequence). V was pared by 5 bases and J by 3 bases, with 10 bases between. The CDR3 sequence is CASSPGQYTEAFF. The CDR3 region has the DNA TGTGCCAGTAGTCCCGGACAGTACACTGAAGCTTTCTTT.

The V gene is TRBV28, the J gene TRBJ2-7, with 8 bases identical to TRBD2. The CDR3 runs 19 residues. Trimming at V came to 5 bases and at J to 3 bases, leaving 21 bases not matched to a gene. CDR1 MDHEN and CDR2 SYDVKM come from the germline V gene. CDR3 region: CASSNYGFLAGIRDYEQYF. The CDR3 DNA reads TGTGCCAGCAGTAATTACGGCTTTCTAGCGGGCATTCGGGACTACGAGCAGTACTTC.

The V and J genes are TRBV7-2 and TRBJ2-1; D possibly corresponds to TRBD2 (5 bases). The CDR3 runs 16 residues. The V end was cut by 1 base, the J end by 2 bases, with 12 bases between. Germline values: CDR1 SGHTA, CDR2 FQGNSA. CDR3 loop: CASSLVWWGAYNEQFF. CDR3 bases: TGTGCCAGCAGCTTAGTCTGGTGGGGAGCCTACAATGAGCAGTTCTTC.

This chain joins TRBV5-1 and TRBJ2-7; 12 bases are a match to TRBD2. This CDR3 has 15 residues. Unmatched junction bases numbered 5, after V lost 5 bases and J lost 2 bases. Germline CDR1 and CDR2: SGHRS and YFSETQ. In nucleotides, the CDR3 is TGCGCCAGCAGACAACTAGCGGGAGGAACCTACGAGCAGTACTTC. Translated: CASRQLAGGTYEQYF.

The sample holds a few counts of this clone. The V gene is TRBV28, the J gene TRBJ2-5; no clear D gene. In germline, CDR1 is MDHEN, CDR2 SYDVKM. Between the trimmed V and J ends, which lost 7 bases and 4 bases, there was a span of 13 bases. The CDR3 covers 13 residues. CDR3 amino acids: CASIQNLGETQYF. CDR3 in DNA: TGTGCCAGCATACAGAATCTTGGAGAGACCCAGTACTTC.

The V call is TRBV19, the J call TRBJ2-7; no firm D call. Germline assignment: CDR1 LNHDA and CDR2 SQIVND (reference sequence). The CDR3 covers 14 residues. V was clipped by 3 bases and J by 4 bases, with 13 bases between them. CDR3 loop: CASSITGSVYEQYF. DNA for the CDR3: TGTGCCAGTAGTATCACCGGGTCAGTATACGAGCAGTACTTC.

V usage is TRBV2 and J usage is TRBJ2-1; 7 bases match TRBD1. Per germline, CDR1 SNHLY and CDR2 FYNNEI. The J segment lost 5 bases and the V segment lost 6 bases, leaving 7 bases of the junction unmatched. The CDR3 contains 14 residues. Here the CDR3 reads CASSPTGDNNEQFF. The CDR3 DNA follows: TGTGCCAGCAGCCCAACAGGGGATAACAATGAGCAGTTCTTC. The complete variable domain, with remaining parts taken from reference TRBV2 and TRBJ2-1, reads EPEVTQTPSHQVTQMGQEVILRCVPISNHLYFYWYRQILGQKVEFLVSFYNNEISEKSEIFDDQFSVERPDGSNFTLKIRSTKLEDSAMYFCASSPTGDNNEQFFGPGTRLTVL.

V is TRBV28 and J is TRBJ2-7; 8 bases are a match to TRBD2. Looked up from germline, CDR1 is MDHEN and CDR2 is SYDVKM. The ends lost 6 bases at V and 0 bases at J; junction bases unmatched: 7. The CDR3 extends over 15 amino acids. The CDR3 region is CASSDARGGSYEQYF. The CDR3 nucleotides are TGTGCCAGCAGCGACGCCCGGGGGGGCTCCTACGAGCAGTACTTC. The full variable domain, completed using reference TRBV28 and TRBJ2-7, is DVKVTQSSRYLVKRTGEKVFLECVQDMDHENMFWYRQDPGLGLRLIYFSYDVKMKEKGDIPEGYSVSREKKERFSLILESASTNQTSMYLCASSDARGGSYEQYFGPGTRLTVT.